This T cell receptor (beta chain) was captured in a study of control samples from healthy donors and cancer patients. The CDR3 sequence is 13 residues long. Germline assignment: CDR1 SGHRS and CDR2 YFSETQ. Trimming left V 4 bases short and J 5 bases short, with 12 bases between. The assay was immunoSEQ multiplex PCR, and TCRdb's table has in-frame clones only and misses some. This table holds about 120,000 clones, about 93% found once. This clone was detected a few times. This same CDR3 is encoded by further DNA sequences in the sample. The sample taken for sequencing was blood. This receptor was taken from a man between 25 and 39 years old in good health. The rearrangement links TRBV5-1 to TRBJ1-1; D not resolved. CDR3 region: CASSLDGGTEAFF. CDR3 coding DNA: TGCGCCAGCAGCCTGGACGGCGGAACTGAAGCTTTCTTT. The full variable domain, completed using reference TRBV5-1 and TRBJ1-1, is KAGVTQTPRYLIKTRGQQVTLSCSPISGHRSVSWYQQTPGQGLQFLFEYFSETQRNKGNFPGRFSGRQFSNSRSEMNVSTLELGDSALYLCASSLDGGTEAFFGQGTRLTVV.